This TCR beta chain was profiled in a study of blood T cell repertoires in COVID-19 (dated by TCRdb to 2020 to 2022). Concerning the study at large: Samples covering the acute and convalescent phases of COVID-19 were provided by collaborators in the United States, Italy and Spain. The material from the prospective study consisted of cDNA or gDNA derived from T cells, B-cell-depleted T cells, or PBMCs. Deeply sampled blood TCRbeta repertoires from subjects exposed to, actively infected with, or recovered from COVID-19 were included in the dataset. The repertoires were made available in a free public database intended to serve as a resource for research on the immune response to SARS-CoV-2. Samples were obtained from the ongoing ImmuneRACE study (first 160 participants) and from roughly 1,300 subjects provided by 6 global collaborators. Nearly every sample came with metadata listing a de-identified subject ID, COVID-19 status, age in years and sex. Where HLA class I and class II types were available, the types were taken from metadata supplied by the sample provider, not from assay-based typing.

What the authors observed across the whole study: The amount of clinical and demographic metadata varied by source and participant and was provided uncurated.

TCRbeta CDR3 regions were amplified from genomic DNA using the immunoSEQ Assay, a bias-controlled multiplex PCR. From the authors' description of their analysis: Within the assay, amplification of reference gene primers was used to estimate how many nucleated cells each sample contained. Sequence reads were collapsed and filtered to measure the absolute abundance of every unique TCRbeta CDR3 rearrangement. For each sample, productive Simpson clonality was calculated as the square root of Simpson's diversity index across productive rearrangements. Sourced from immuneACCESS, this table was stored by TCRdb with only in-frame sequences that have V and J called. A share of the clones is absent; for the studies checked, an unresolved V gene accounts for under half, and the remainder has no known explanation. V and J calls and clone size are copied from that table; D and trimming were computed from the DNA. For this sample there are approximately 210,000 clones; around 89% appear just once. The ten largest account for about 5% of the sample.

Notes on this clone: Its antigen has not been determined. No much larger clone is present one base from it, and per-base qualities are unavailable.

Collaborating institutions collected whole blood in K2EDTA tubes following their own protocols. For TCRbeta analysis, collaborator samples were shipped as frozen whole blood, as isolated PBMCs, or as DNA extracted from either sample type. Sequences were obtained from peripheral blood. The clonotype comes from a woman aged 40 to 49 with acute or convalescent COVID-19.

The CDR3 sequence is CAWSGTLTGNTIYF. The nucleotides read TGTGCCTGGAGTGGAACTTTGACTGGAAACACCATATATTTT. The chain is made from TRBV30 and TRBJ1-3; the D gene cannot be resolved reliably. The CDR3 numbers 14 residues from cysteine through phenylalanine. Only the CDR3 DNA stays, 42 bases, in frame from base 1. The germline V gene encodes CDR1 GTSNPN and CDR2 SVGIG (reference sequence). Relative to germline, V is 1 base shorter and J is 2 bases shorter, with 9 bases between their ends.